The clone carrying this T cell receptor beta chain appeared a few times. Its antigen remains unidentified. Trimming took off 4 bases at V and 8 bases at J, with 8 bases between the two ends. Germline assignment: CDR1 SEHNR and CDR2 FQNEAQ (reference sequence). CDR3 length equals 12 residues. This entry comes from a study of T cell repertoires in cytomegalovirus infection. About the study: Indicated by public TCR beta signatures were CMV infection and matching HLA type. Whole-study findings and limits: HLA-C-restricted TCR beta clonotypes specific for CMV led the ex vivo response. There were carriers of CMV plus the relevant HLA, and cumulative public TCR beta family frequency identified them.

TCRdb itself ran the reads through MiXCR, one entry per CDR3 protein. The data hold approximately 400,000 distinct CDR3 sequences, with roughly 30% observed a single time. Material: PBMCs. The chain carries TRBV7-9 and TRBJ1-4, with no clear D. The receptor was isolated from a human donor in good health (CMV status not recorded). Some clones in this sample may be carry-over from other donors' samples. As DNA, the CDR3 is TGTGCCAGCAGCTCCGGCTTGGAAAAACTGTTTTTT. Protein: CASSSGLEKLFF.